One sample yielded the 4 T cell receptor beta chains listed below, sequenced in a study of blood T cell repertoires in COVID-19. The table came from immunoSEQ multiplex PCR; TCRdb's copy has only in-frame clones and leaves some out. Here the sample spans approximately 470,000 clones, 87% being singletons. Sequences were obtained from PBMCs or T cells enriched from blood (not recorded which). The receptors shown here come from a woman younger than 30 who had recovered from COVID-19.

The CDR3 coding sequence is TGTGCCAGCAGCTTGGAGGGAGGGTCCAACACTGAAGCTTTCTTT. As protein: CASSLEGGSNTEAFF. V gene TRBV5-8 combines with J gene TRBJ1-1; D uncertain. Germline CDR1 and CDR2: SGHTS and YDEGEE. Trimming cost V 0 bases and J 2 bases, with 11 bases left between them. This CDR3 region has 15 residues.

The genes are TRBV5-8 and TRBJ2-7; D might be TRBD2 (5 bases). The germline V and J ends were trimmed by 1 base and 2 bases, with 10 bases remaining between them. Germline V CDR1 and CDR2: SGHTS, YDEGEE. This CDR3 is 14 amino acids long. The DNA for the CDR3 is TGTGCCAGCAGCTTGTGGGGAGACCCCTACGAGCAGTACTTC. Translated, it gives CASSLWGDPYEQYF. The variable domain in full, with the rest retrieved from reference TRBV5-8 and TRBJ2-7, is EAGVTQSPTHLIKTRGQQATLRCSPISGHTSVYWYQQALGLGLQFLLWYDEGEERNRGNFPPRFSGRQFPNYSSELNVNALELEDSALYLCASSLWGDPYEQYFGPGTRLTVT.

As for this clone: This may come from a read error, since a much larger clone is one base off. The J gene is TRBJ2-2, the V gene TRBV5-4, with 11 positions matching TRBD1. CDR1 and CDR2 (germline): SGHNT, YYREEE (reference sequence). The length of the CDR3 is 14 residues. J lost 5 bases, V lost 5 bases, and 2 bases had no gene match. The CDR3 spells CASRDRGQTGELFF. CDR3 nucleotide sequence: TGTGCCAGCAGGGACAGGGGGCAAACCGGGGAGCTGTTTTTT.

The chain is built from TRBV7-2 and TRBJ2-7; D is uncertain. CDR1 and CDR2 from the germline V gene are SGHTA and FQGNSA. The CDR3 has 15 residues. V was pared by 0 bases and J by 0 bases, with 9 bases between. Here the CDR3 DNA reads TGTGCCAGCAGCTTAGCCAACTATATCTCCTACGAGCAGTACTTC. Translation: CASSLANYISYEQYF.